This TCR beta chain was recorded in a study of T cells in Graves' hyperthyroidism and ophthalmopathy. At the level of the study: Peripheral blood draws took place at initial diagnosis, ahead of any treatment.

The table lists this clonotype with a few counts. Graves' hyperthyroidism was deemed stable given no ophthalmopathy progression within 18 months. The diagnostic basis comprised clinical symptoms, serum thyroxine and TRAb, thyroid ultrasound and orbital computed tomography. Cells are PBMCs isolated from over 7.5 ml of fresh blood. Regions amplified from RNA transcripts were the TCR beta CDR3 regions. The HTBI primer set was used in a first-round RT-PCR of the TCR CDR3. TCRdb re-called the multiplex PCR reads with MiXCR, one entry per CDR3 protein. The data contain hundreds of thousands of distinct CDR3 sequences, 15% to 20% of them seen just once; the ten biggest clones take up approximately 18%. The V end lost 0 bases, the J end lost 0 bases, and 13 bases lay between the germline ends. Germline CDR1 WNHNN, CDR2 SYGVQD (reference sequence). This CDR3 has 17 residues.

Sample: blood. The sequence was collected from a young woman with Graves' hyperthyroidism. The rearrangement links TRBV10-1 to TRBJ2-3; D is undetermined. The CDR3 DNA sequence: TGCGCCAGCAGTGAGTCACGGTCGGCAGAGAGCACAGATACGCAGTATTTT. Amino acid sequence: CASSESRSAESTDTQYF.